This T cell receptor beta chain was identified during a study of cytomegalovirus exposure and HLA in healthy donors. In regard to this clone: Its matching antigen is unknown.

PCR involved 60 Vbeta and 13 Jbeta primers. Data came from immunoSEQ multiplex PCR; TCRdb stores just in-frame clones and leaves some out. The sample holds 60,000 to 90,000 clones, around three quarters seen once. V shed 6 bases and J 4 bases; nucleotides not matched to a gene: 12. Germline CDR1 MNHEY, CDR2 SVGAGI. This CDR3 has 15 amino acids. Overall study results and limits: Overall, roughly 170 TCR beta chains were annotated as cytomegalovirus-associated.

The sequenced sample was PBMCs. The receptor was derived from a woman in her fifties or sixties in good health and CMV-seropositive. This chain uses TRBV6-5 with TRBJ2-7; 7 nucleotides line up with TRBD1. CDR3 amino acids: CASRPHRGSPYEQYF. The CDR3 region has the DNA TGTGCCAGCAGGCCGCACAGGGGATCTCCTTACGAGCAGTACTTC.